This T cell receptor beta chain was identified in a study of cytomegalovirus exposure and HLA in healthy donors. The study, taken as a whole, reports: For most TCR sequences rarity was the rule, although some public TCRs occurred in many donors.

Only in-frame clones appear in the TCRdb table, and some are missing; sequencing was by immunoSEQ multiplex PCR. The sample includes 250,000 to 400,000 clones, nearly 90% seen only once; the top ten take roughly 0.96%. A word on this clone: Its specificity is not known.

Trimming removed 5 bases at V and 4 bases at J, with 5 bases between. The CDR3 runs to 11 residues. Germline CDR1 and CDR2: LNHDA and SQIVND (reference sequence). The clonotype comes from a man aged 25-40 years in good health and CMV-seronegative. The chain links TRBV19 to TRBJ1-1; D unclear. The specimen was PBMCs. The CDR3 nucleotides are TGTGCCAGTAGTCTGAGCACTGAAGCTTTCTTT. This sequence encodes CASSLSTEAFF.